The 21 T cell receptor beta chains below come from one sample, sequenced in a study of early T cells in non-severe SARS-CoV-2 infection. Using its own MiXCR run on the 5' RACE reads, TCRdb lists one record per CDR3 protein. The sample records approximately 20,000 distinct CDR3 sequences, about 4% being singletons. The material sequenced was whole blood. Source of these receptors: an adult who was a healthcare worker with PCR-confirmed SARS-CoV-2 infection or an uninfected control (not recorded which).

In this sample, this clonotype turned up many times. The chain employs TRBV2 and TRBJ2-3; the match to TRBD1 covers 9 bases. J was trimmed by 3 bases and V by 7 bases; bases with no gene match: 8. This CDR3 spans 15 amino acids. Germline CDR1 reads SNHLY; CDR2 reads FYNNEI. CDR3: CASTKDRGRTDTQYF. The CDR3 DNA follows: TGTGCCAGCACCAAGGACAGGGGTAGGACAGATACGCAGTATTTT.

This clonotype was seen at least ten times. The chain combines TRBV5-5 with TRBJ2-7; D call uncertain. This CDR3 has 15 residues. The V gene lost 4 bases and the J gene lost 2 bases, with 16 bases spanning the gap. Looked up from germline, CDR1 is SGHKS and CDR2 is YYEKEE (reference sequence). The CDR3 nucleotides read TGTGCCAGCAGCCTTGGGATAGGGCCCCCCTACGAGCAGTACTTC. Residues: CASSLGIGPPYEQYF.

This clonotype was observed many times. The J gene is TRBJ2-5, the V gene TRBV2; 9 bases match TRBD1. Unmatched junction bases numbered 7, after V lost 6 bases and J lost 2 bases. This CDR3 has 15 residues. Per the germline V gene, CDR1 is SNHLY and CDR2 is FYNNEI. The DNA for the CDR3 is TGTGCCAGCAGACTGGACAGGGGCCTACAAGAGACCCAGTACTTC. Its translation is CASRLDRGLQETQYF.

The chain combines TRBV12-3 or TRBV12-4 with TRBJ2-1; 12 nucleotides agree with TRBD2. After removal of 5 bases from V and 3 bases from J, the junction contained 8 bases not matched to a gene. The CDR3 sequence is 17 residues long. CDR3 coding DNA: TGTGCCAGCAGTCCCACTAGCGGGGGGAATCTCTACAATGAGCAGTTCTTC. This translates into CASSPTSGGNLYNEQFF.

This clonotype has a count of ten or more. The chain employs TRBV11-2 and TRBJ2-5; D is possibly TRBD2 (7 bases). The ends were cut back, 5 bases at V and 5 bases at J, with 18 bases in the middle. CDR1 SGHAT and CDR2 FQNNGV come from the germline V gene. This CDR3 spans 15 amino acids. The CDR3 sequence is CASSPEGGAVETQYF. The CDR3 DNA reads as TGTGCCAGCAGCCCGGAGGGGGGGGCTGTGGAGACCCAGTACTTC.

This clonotype was seen repeatedly, ten times or more. V usage is TRBV4-3 and J usage is TRBJ2-6; 8 bases are shared with TRBD1. CDR1 LGHNA and CDR2 YSLEER come from the germline V gene. This CDR3 has 18 residues. V shed 0 bases, J shed 1 base, and the junction held 5 bases outside the gene matches. The CDR3 DNA reads as TGCGCCAGCAGCCAAGAAGCAGGGGGCAGATCTGGGGCCAACGTCCTGACTTTC. Translating it yields CASSQEAGGRSGANVLTF.

Ten or more counts support this clonotype. The chain carries TRBV30 and TRBJ2-7, with a possible D match to TRBD2 (6 bases). V lost 4 bases to trimming and J lost 1 base, with 20 bases between them. This CDR3 is built from 16 residues. CDR1 and CDR2 (germline): GTSNPN, SVGIG (reference sequence). The CDR3 bases are TGTGCCTGGATTGGCGTTGGGGGGATGTCTTCCTACGAGCAGTACTTC. It encodes CAWIGVGGMSSYEQYF.

This rearrangement joins TRBV27 to TRBJ1-2; D gene unclear. Germline V gene sequence: CDR1 MNHEY, CDR2 SMNVEV (reference sequence). The CDR3 consists of 15 residues. Deletions cut 2 bases from V and 8 bases from J, with 18 bases between. The CDR3 loop is CASSLARGNPGGYTF. In DNA, the CDR3 is TGTGCCAGCAGTTTAGCGCGAGGAAACCCAGGCGGCTACACCTTC.

In this sample, this clonotype turned up many times. This chain connects TRBV12-3 or TRBV12-4 to TRBJ1-1; D might be TRBD1 (5 bases). This CDR3 is 14 amino acids long. V lost 3 bases, J lost 4 bases, and 12 bases lay in between. The CDR3 sequence is CASSLSGSSTEAFF. The CDR3 DNA follows: TGTGCCAGCAGTTTGTCAGGGAGTAGCACTGAAGCTTTCTTT.

The table lists this clonotype with many counts. The CDR3 protein is CASSLKVGTPSYNEQFF. The CDR3 DNA reads as TGTGCCAGCAGCCTCAAGGTCGGGACACCGTCCTACAATGAGCAGTTCTTC. This rearrangement joins TRBV5-4 to TRBJ2-1; D is possibly TRBD1 (6 bases). The CDR3 has 17 amino acids. In germline, CDR1 is SGHNT, CDR2 YYREEE (reference sequence). V lost 4 bases and J lost 1, with 18 bases in between. Full variable domain (outside the CDR3, taken from reference TRBV5-4 and TRBJ2-1): ETGVTQSPTHLIKTRGQQVTLRCSSQSGHNTVSWYQQALGQGPQFIFQYYREEENGRGNFPPRFSGLQFPNYSSELNVNALELDDSALYLCASSLKVGTPSYNEQFFGPGTRLTVL.

This clonotype occurred many times. CDR3: CASSPRGTFLTDTQYF. CDR3 nucleotide sequence: TGTGCCAGCAGCCCCCGGGGGACGTTCCTCACAGATACGCAGTATTTT. The chain links TRBV7-3 to TRBJ2-3, with D possibly TRBD2 on 6 matching bases. Germline V gene data show CDR1 as SGHTA and CDR2 as FQGTGA. The CDR3 is 16 residues long. V was shortened by 5 bases and J by 2 bases, with 17 bases between the two germline ends.

This clonotype occurred many times. V gene TRBV19 combines with J gene TRBJ2-5; TRBD2 might be the D (5 bases). Deletions cut 5 bases from V and 0 bases from J, with 10 bases between. The CDR3 length is 14 residues. The germline V gene encodes CDR1 LNHDA and CDR2 SQIVND (reference sequence). The chain's CDR3 is CASSYREHQETQYF. In DNA form, the CDR3 reads TGTGCCAGTAGTTACCGGGAACACCAAGAGACCCAGTACTTC.

There are a few counts of this clonotype. The chain carries TRBV13 and TRBJ2-5; weak D call: TRBD2 (6 bases). CDR1 PRHDT and CDR2 FYEKMQ come from the germline V gene (reference sequence). Trimming cost V 4 bases and J 4 bases, with 13 bases left between them. This CDR3 is built from 14 residues. The CDR3 spells CASSSGLSTETQYF. The CDR3, as DNA: TGTGCCAGCAGCTCGGGACTTTCTACAGAGACCCAGTACTTC.

About this clonotype itself: A much more abundant neighbour one base away suggests this may be a read error. The chain employs TRBV20-1 and TRBJ2-5, with D maybe TRBD2 (6 bases). Germline V lookup: CDR1 DFQATT, CDR2 SNEGSKA (reference sequence). This CDR3 is built from 15 residues. The DNA of the CDR3 is TGCAGTGCGAGAGAGGGGAGGATCGTGTCTAGGGCCCAGTACTTC. Residues: CSAREGRIVSRAQYF.

Ten or more counts support this clonotype. J is TRBJ1-5 and V is TRBV12-3 or TRBV12-4; tentatively, D is TRBD1 (6 bases). Trimming shortened V by 5 bases and J by 6 bases, and 17 bases separated the two germline ends. This CDR3 has 15 amino acids. Written as DNA, the CDR3 is TGTGCCAGCAGTCGGGGTACAGGGTTGGGTCAGCCCCAGCATTTT. This gives the protein CASSRGTGLGQPQHF.

This clonotype was detected ten times or more. The chain is built from TRBV2 and TRBJ2-1, with a tentative D call TRBD1 (6 bases). The CDR3 is 13 residues long. V lost 7 bases and J 7 bases, leaving 14 bases between the germline ends. Germline V gene data show CDR1 as SNHLY and CDR2 as FYNNEI. The CDR3 coding sequence is TGTGCCAGCACCTTTGCAGGGGCGAATGAGCAGTTCTTC. Protein product: CASTFAGANEQFF.

A few counts support this clonotype. J is TRBJ2-1 and V is TRBV6-1; 8 positions match TRBD2. The J segment lost 8 bases and the V segment lost 6 bases, leaving 12 bases of the junction unmatched. The CDR3 is made up of 15 amino acids. Germline V gives CDR1 MNHNS, CDR2 SASEGT. CDR3 protein: CASSPLAGGRDEQFF. CDR3 DNA: TGTGCCAGCAGCCCTTTGGCGGGGGGAAGGGATGAGCAGTTCTTC.

This clonotype has a count of ten or more. The chain employs TRBV29-1 and TRBJ1-2; no clear D gene. V lost 3 bases to trimming and J lost 1 base, with 12 bases between them. The CDR3 length is 14 residues. From germline, CDR1 is SQVTM and CDR2 ANQGSEA. The CDR3, as DNA: TGCAGCGTTGAGGTCTTCGCACTTAACTATGGCTACACCTTC. Its translation: CSVEVFALNYGYTF.

This clonotype was seen many times. This chain uses TRBV6-5 with TRBJ2-6; D gene uncertain. Per the germline V gene, CDR1 is MNHEY and CDR2 is SVGAGI. The V end was cut by 1 base, the J end by 4 bases, with 11 bases between. The CDR3 runs to 16 residues. The chain's CDR3 is CASSYFWVRGANVLTF. As DNA, the CDR3 is TGTGCCAGCAGTTACTTCTGGGTGAGAGGGGCCAACGTCCTGACTTTC.

The sample holds many counts of this clonotype. This sequence joins TRBV6-6 and TRBJ1-5; no clear D. CDR1 and CDR2 from the germline V gene are MNHNY and SVGAGI (reference sequence). The CDR3 consists of 13 residues. V was pared by 6 bases and J by 10 bases, with 16 bases between. For the CDR3, the DNA is TGTGCCAGCAGCGGAACCCGGGCCGACCCCCAGCATTTT. Its translation: CASSGTRADPQHF.

Many counts were recorded for this clonotype. The chain joins TRBV6-5 to TRBJ1-1, with D possibly TRBD1 on 6 matching bases. The CDR3 has 14 amino acids. Germline values: CDR1 MNHEY, CDR2 SVGAGI. The V end was cut by 6 bases, the J end by 4 bases, with 15 bases between. CDR3 protein: CASSRQALLTEAFF. In DNA form, the CDR3 reads TGTGCCAGCAGCCGACAGGCCTTGCTCACTGAAGCTTTCTTT.